This is a list of T cell receptor beta chains from one sample in a study of blood T cell repertoires in COVID-19. Here immunoSEQ multiplex PCR was the method, and the copy in TCRdb shows in-frame clones only, minus some. The sample includes more than 300,000 clones, around 89% of them seen just once. Sequencing was performed on peripheral blood. These receptors came from a woman aged 40 to 50 with COVID-19, enrolled during active disease. The CDR3 runs from the conserved cysteine through the conserved F or W. D genes are given only for firm matches. Only some rows state a clone size, as once, few, many or a class for expanded clones.

d_call,clone_size,cdr3_length,v_call,j_call,cdr3_nt,cdr3_aa
TRBD2,-,15,TRBV9,TRBJ2-5,TGTGCCAGCAGCGCTACTAGCGGGGGCGGAGAGACCCAGTACTTC,CASSATSGGGETQYF
TRBD1,-,16,TRBV9,TRBJ1-1,TGTGCCAGCAGCGGCCCGGGACAGGGGGCCATGACTGAAGCTTTCTTT,CASSGPGQGAMTEAFF
TRBD1,-,14,TRBV27,TRBJ1-2,TGTGCCAGCTCCAGCACAGGGGGGTACTATGGCTACACCTTC,CASSSTGGYYGYTF
-,-,14,TRBV28,TRBJ1-4,TGTGCCAGCAGTGACAGCTACCTTAATGAAAAACTGTTTTTT,CASSDSYLNEKLFF
TRBD2,-,14,TRBV5-4,TRBJ2-5,TGTGCCAGCAGCAGAGCGGGGGGGCGGGAGACCCAGTACTTC,CASSRAGGRETQYF
-,-,15,TRBV7-3,TRBJ2-1,TGTGCCAGCAGCCGAAGTACGGGGGAAAACAATGAGCAGTTCTTC,CASSRSTGENNEQFF
TRBD2,many,14,TRBV6-4,TRBJ2-3,TGTGCCAGCAGTGAGCGGGAGGGCACAGATACGCAGTATTTT,CASSEREGTDTQYF
-,-,15,TRBV7-2,TRBJ1-6,TGTGCCAGCAGCTTAGGGACGGGGGTTGGTTCACCCCTCCACTTT,CASSLGTGVGSPLHF
-,-,13,TRBV7-8,TRBJ1-3,TGTGCCACCGAAGTCAGCTCTGGAAACACCATATATTTT,CATEVSSGNTIYF
TRBD1,-,16,TRBV5-8,TRBJ1-5,TGTGCCAGCAGCTCAGGTGCGACAGGGGGTCATCAGCCCCAGCATTTT,CASSSGATGGHQPQHF
TRBD1,-,13,TRBV12-3/TRBV12-4,TRBJ2-1,TGTGCCAGCAGTTACGGGACAGAAAATGAGCAGTTCTTC,CASSYGTENEQFF
TRBD1,-,16,TRBV20-1,TRBJ1-1,TGCAGTGCTAGTTCAGGCCAAGGGGGCTGGGGCACTGAAGCTTTCTTT,CSASSGQGGWGTEAFF
-,-,14,TRBV4-1,TRBJ2-7,TGCGCCAGCAGCCGCCGCCGGAGCTCCTACGAGCAGTACTTC,CASSRRRSSYEQYF
-,once,11,TRBV28,TRBJ1-2,TGTGCCAGCAGTGAGACACGCGGCTACACCTTC,CASSETRGYTF
-,-,11,TRBV11-2,TRBJ2-2,TGTGCCAGCAGCTTTCTAGGGGAGCTGTTTTTT,CASSFLGELFF
TRBD1,few,13,TRBV7-9,TRBJ1-5,TGTGCCTCGGACAGGGGCGGGAGTCAGCCCCAGCATTTT,CASDRGGSQPQHF
-,-,15,TRBV14,TRBJ2-1,TGTGCCAGCAGCCACTGGGATAGCGCCTACAATGAGCAGTTCTTC,CASSHWDSAYNEQFF
TRBD1,once,14,TRBV19,TRBJ1-2,TGTGCCAGTACGGACAGGGGTTGGAACTATGGCTACACCTTC,CASTDRGWNYGYTF
TRBD1,few,12,TRBV5-4,TRBJ1-2,TGTGCCAGCAGCTTGGACAGGGGCGGCTACACCTTC,CASSLDRGGYTF
TRBD1,-,16,TRBV9,TRBJ1-3,TGTGCCAGCAGCAAGACAGGGGGCACACCTGGAAACACCATATATTTT,CASSKTGGTPGNTIYF
TRBD1,-,16,TRBV10-3,TRBJ1-2,TGTGCCATCAGTGAGTACGAGGGGGCGGCTAACTATGGCTACACCTTC,CAISEYEGAANYGYTF
TRBD2,-,15,TRBV9,TRBJ2-3,TGTGCCAGCAGCGTAAGGCAAGCGGGAGCAGATACGCAGTATTTT,CASSVRQAGADTQYF
TRBD1,once,14,TRBV6-5,TRBJ2-5,TGTGCCAGCAGTTGGACAGGGGACCAAGAGACCCAGTACTTC,CASSWTGDQETQYF
-,-,15,TRBV7-8,TRBJ1-6,TGTGCCAGCAGCCGTTCAGGTCTCTATAATTCACCCCTCCACTTT,CASSRSGLYNSPLHF
-,-,15,TRBV19,TRBJ2-1,TGTGCCAGTAGTATAGCCGGGTCTACTTACAATGAGCAGTTCTTC,CASSIAGSTYNEQFF
-,once,15,TRBV6-5,TRBJ2-7,TGTGCCAGCAGGCCTAGCCGCTCAAACTCCTACGAGCAGTACTTC,CASRPSRSNSYEQYF
-,few,15,TRBV4-3,TRBJ1-5,TGCGCCAGCAGCCAAGATAACGGTTACAATCAGCCCCAGCATTTT,CASSQDNGYNQPQHF
TRBD2,-,15,TRBV3-1/TRBV3-2,TRBJ2-5,TGTGCCAGCAGCCAAGGAAGAACTAGCGAAGAGACCCAGTACTTC,CASSQGRTSEETQYF
TRBD1,few,13,TRBV6-5,TRBJ1-2,TGTGCCAGCAGCACCGGGACAGGCTATGGCTACACCTTC,CASSTGTGYGYTF
TRBD1,-,18,TRBV5-6,TRBJ1-2,TGTGCCAGCAGCTTGGATGGACAGGGGGCGCTCCCTTCCTATGGCTACACCTTC,CASSLDGQGALPSYGYTF
-,-,14,TRBV18,TRBJ2-5,TGTGCCAGCTCACCACCGGGAGTGGTGGAGACCCAGTACTTC,CASSPPGVVETQYF
TRBD1,-,14,TRBV29-1,TRBJ1-2,TGCAGCGTTCGACTACTGACAGGGGTCTATGGCTACACCTTC,CSVRLLTGVYGYTF
-,-,14,TRBV4-2,TRBJ1-2,TGTGCCAGCAGCCAAGCTTCGGGTAGCTATGGCTACACCTTC,CASSQASGSYGYTF
-,-,12,TRBV29-1,TRBJ1-4,TGCAGCGTTTCCGGGGTTGAGGAAAAACTGTTTTTT,CSVSGVEEKLFF
-,-,14,TRBV29-1,TRBJ2-7,TGCAGCGTTGAGGCAGGGACTCTAATAATGGAGCAGTACTTC,CSVEAGTLIMEQYF
TRBD1,-,13,TRBV15,TRBJ1-1,TGTGCCACCAGCAGGGCCCGGGACAGTGAAGCTTTCTTT,CATSRARDSEAFF
TRBD1,-,17,TRBV13,TRBJ2-7,TGTGCCAGCAGGAGAATCCAAGCCGGGACAGGGATCCACGAGCAGTACTTC,CASRRIQAGTGIHEQYF
-,-,14,TRBV7-2,TRBJ2-1,TGTGCCAGCAGCGTAAGGACAGCATACAATGAGCAGTTCTTC,CASSVRTAYNEQFF
-,-,13,TRBV29-1,TRBJ1-5,TGCAGCGTTGGGGGAGGGGTTGATCAGCCCCAGCATTTT,CSVGGGVDQPQHF
-,-,18,TRBV19,TRBJ2-3,TGTGCCACCCCAATTCATACAGGGTATGGGGCAAGCACAGATACGCAGTATTTT,CATPIHTGYGASTDTQYF
-,-,21,TRBV7-3,TRBJ2-4,TGTGCCAGCAGCTTCCCTCACAGGGAGCTGGTGATTCTTGTGGCCAAAAACATTCAGTACTTC,CASSFPHRELVILVAKNIQYF
-,-,15,TRBV6-5,TRBJ1-1,TGTGCCAGCAGGGCCGCGAGCGGGGCTGACACTGAAGCTTTCTTT,CASRAASGADTEAFF
-,-,14,TRBV6-1,TRBJ2-7,TGTGCCAGCAGTGAAGTATCTGACAGCTACGAGCAGTACTTC,CASSEVSDSYEQYF
TRBD1,-,15,TRBV12-5,TRBJ2-3,TGTGCTAGTGGTCTCGGGACAGGGTGGAAAGATACGCAGTATTTT,CASGLGTGWKDTQYF
TRBD1,-,15,TRBV5-6,TRBJ2-3,TGTGCCAGCAGTGGACCGGGACAGGGTTCGGATACGCAGTATTTT,CASSGPGQGSDTQYF
-,-,15,TRBV5-4,TRBJ2-7,TGTGCCAGCAGCGAACCTAGCTACAGCTCCTACGAGCAGTACTTC,CASSEPSYSSYEQYF
TRBD1,-,14,TRBV5-6,TRBJ2-7,TGTGCCAGCAGGGATGGGACAGGGGGCTACGAGCAGTACTTC,CASRDGTGGYEQYF
TRBD1,-,15,TRBV7-3,TRBJ2-3,TGTGCCAGCAGCTCCAGTTCCACAGGGGCAGATACGCAGTATTTT,CASSSSSTGADTQYF
TRBD2,few,15,TRBV5-1,TRBJ2-5,TGCGCCAGCAGCCTCACCCTAGCGGACCAAGAGACCCAGTACTTC,CASSLTLADQETQYF
TRBD1,-,13,TRBV29-1,TRBJ2-5,TGCAGCGTAGTGACAGGGACCCAAGAGACCCAGTACTTC,CSVVTGTQETQYF
-,-,16,TRBV7-9,TRBJ1-2,TGTGCCAGCAGCTCAGTAACAGGGCTCCAACCTGGTGGCTACACCTTC,CASSSVTGLQPGGYTF
TRBD2,-,19,TRBV4-1,TRBJ2-3,TGCGCCAGCAGCCAAGTCCCCAGCGGGGGGAACCCTAGCACAGATACGCAGTATTTT,CASSQVPSGGNPSTDTQYF
-,once,13,TRBV2,TRBJ1-1,TGTGCCAGTCTCAGGGAGGGGGACACTGAAGCTTTCTTT,CASLREGDTEAFF